This T cell receptor (beta chain) originates from a study of CD8+CD57+ T cells in acquired aplastic anemia. About the study: Mean DNA quantity obtained from sorted CD4+ and CD8+ cells was 3 to 3.5 ug.

The length of the CDR3 is 13 residues. In the case of this clonotype: What it recognizes is unknown. The germline gene is not matched at one end of the junction; a read error may be the cause.

CD8+CD57+ cell expansion, shown by flow cytometry, had occurred in the patients selected for sequencing. Patients, without exception, had severe acquired aplastic anemia. It was genomic DNA that served as the template for profiling TCR beta VDJ and CDR3. TCRdb ran MiXCR on the reads and lists one entry per CDR3 protein. The profile shows about 180,000 distinct CDR3 sequences, around 50% of them singletons. Overall study results and limits: There were approximately 27 CD8+ CDR3 sequences that occurred in both patients and controls.

This sequence was found in a human donor with aplastic anemia. The chain recombines TRBV12-3 or TRBV12-4 with TRBJ2-2, with D hard to call. The sequencing sample was made of sorted CD4+, CD8+, or CD8+CD57+ T cells (not recorded which) from PBMCs. CDR3 coding DNA: TGTGCCAGCAGTCTGAACCCTACCGTGGAGCTGCTTTTT. Translated: CASSLNPTVELLF.